The sequence of this T cell receptor beta chain was determined in a study of cytomegalovirus exposure and HLA in healthy donors. After removal of 5 bases from V and 4 bases from J, the junction contained 9 bases not matched to a gene. This CDR3 is 16 amino acids long. The germline gives CDR1 MGHRA, CDR2 YSYEKL. The PCR employed 60 Vbeta primers together with 13 Jbeta primers. Libraries were prepared by immunoSEQ multiplex PCR; TCRdb keeps only in-frame clonotypes and omits some of them. Here the sample spans about 140,000 clones, 70% to 75% being singletons. Study-wide results and caveats: CMV antigen specificity was confirmed in vitro for a few CMV-associated chains. A later analysis showed TCR association rates differing by HLA locus, peaking at DRB1 and lowest at HLA-C. A later analysis associated under 20,000 TCR beta sequences with HLA alleles at a 0.05 false discovery rate. Most observed TCR sequences were rare, whereas some public TCRs were detected in many donors.

This clone appeared a single time. What it binds is unknown. Sequenced sample: PBMCs. This receptor was identified in a woman aged 40 to 49 in good health and CMV-seronegative. The chain links TRBV4-1 to TRBJ2-1; 9 bases agree with TRBD2. The CDR3 coding sequence is TGCGCCAGCAGCGGTGAGACGCGGGGGGGGTACAATGAGCAGTTCTTC. This encodes CASSGETRGGYNEQFF.